A single sample gave rise to the 27 T cell receptor beta chains below, sequenced in a study of neurological immune-mediated disorders (dated by TCRdb to between 2017 and 2020). Libraries were made using 5' RACE. Sequenced on an Illumina HiSeq 2500. TCRdb cleaned the public reads at Q25 with fastp, built clones with MiXCR and kept in-frame beta chains. Here each entry gathers all rows of one CDR3 protein and keeps the most common genes and DNA. The sample table shows under 70,000 distinct CDR3 sequences, and 5.2% are seen once. The top ten constitute approximately 2.8% of the sample. The sequenced sample was PBMCs. Receptors originate from a woman in her thirties with multiple sclerosis.

There are a few counts of this clonotype. The genes are TRBV6-1 and TRBJ1-1, with 7 bases identical to TRBD1. V shed 7 bases and J 0 bases; nucleotides not matched to a gene: 5. This CDR3 contains 14 residues. Looked up from germline, CDR1 is MNHNS and CDR2 is SASEGT. The DNA of the CDR3 is TGTGCCAGCATTAAGACAGGGATGAACACTGAAGCTTTCTTT. Protein product: CASIKTGMNTEAFF.

Many counts were recorded for this clonotype. The chain couples TRBV5-1 to TRBJ2-1; 10 bases map to TRBD1. The CDR3 is made up of 14 amino acids. The V gene's germline CDR1 is SGHRS and CDR2 YFSETQ. V lost 3 bases, J lost 6 bases, and 3 bases stayed unmatched. The CDR3 region has the DNA TGCGCCAGCAGCTCCTGGACAGGGGGCAATGAGCAGTTCTTC. This codes for CASSSWTGGNEQFF.

V gene TRBV5-1 combines with J gene TRBJ2-7, with 10 bases fitting TRBD1. Germline assignment: CDR1 SGHRS and CDR2 YFSETQ. The CDR3 is made up of 15 amino acids. J was trimmed by 2 bases and V by 8 bases; bases with no gene match: 10. The CDR3 coding sequence is TGCGCCAGTATGTCCGGGACAGGGGCCACCTACGAGCAGTACTTC. Its protein product is CASMSGTGATYEQYF.

This clonotype was seen many times. The rearrangement joins TRBV7-2 to TRBJ2-1; D assignment may be TRBD1 or TRBD2 (6 bases each). Germline V gene sequence: CDR1 SGHTA, CDR2 FQGNSA. This CDR3 has 14 amino acids. V was pared by 3 bases and J by 4 bases, with 10 bases between. CDR3 residues: CASSLGGKYNEQFF. In DNA, the CDR3 is TGTGCCAGCAGCTTGGGGGGCAAGTACAATGAGCAGTTCTTC.

This clonotype was detected many times. The genes are TRBV5-1 and TRBJ2-5; 10 bases map to TRBD1. CDR3 length equals 16 residues. The germline V gene encodes CDR1 SGHRS and CDR2 YFSETQ. With V trimmed by 2 bases and J by 5 bases, 9 bases remained unmatched. The CDR3 DNA reads TGCGCCAGCAGCTTCCGACAGGGGGCTCCGTCGGAGACCCAGTACTTC. Translated, it gives CASSFRQGAPSETQYF.

This clonotype has just a few counts. The CDR3 loop is CASTLAGGGKTQYF. CDR3 in DNA: TGTGCCAGCACCCTAGCGGGGGGCGGGAAGACCCAGTACTTC. This rearrangement joins TRBV12-3 or TRBV12-4 to TRBJ2-5, with 11 positions matching TRBD2. V lost 7 bases to trimming and J lost 6 bases; unmatched junction nucleotides: 7. This CDR3 has 14 amino acids.

This clonotype has just a few counts. V gene TRBV5-1 combines with J gene TRBJ2-1, with 9 nucleotides matching TRBD2. CDR1 SGHRS and CDR2 YFSETQ come from the germline V gene. J was trimmed by 5 bases and V by 6 bases; bases with no gene match: 9. The CDR3 is 15 amino acids. The CDR3 sequence is CASTTSTSGNNEQFF. DNA of the CDR3: TGCGCCAGCACAACTTCGACTAGCGGAAACAATGAGCAGTTCTTC.

This clonotype was recorded once. A read error may explain this, as a much larger clone is one base away. Here the CDR3 omits its conserved ending phenylalanine or tryptophan, so a read error is the likely source. The chain carries TRBV3-1 and TRBJ1-6, with D perhaps TRBD1 (5 bases). The CDR3 runs 15 residues. The germline V gene has CDR1 LGHDT and CDR2 YNNKEL (reference sequence). Between the trimmed V and J ends, which lost 1 base and 10 bases, there was a span of 14 bases. The CDR3 nucleotides read TGTGCCAGCAGCCAAGTAGGTCGGGGCGGATCACCCCTCCACCTT. Encoded protein: CASSQVGRGGSPLHL.

This clonotype appeared many times. The gene calls are TRBV6-5 and TRBJ2-7; D tentatively reads TRBD1 or TRBD2 (7 bases each). The V gene lost 6 bases and the J gene lost 7 bases, with 25 bases spanning the gap. Looked up from germline, CDR1 is MNHEY and CDR2 is SVGAGI. This CDR3 contains 16 residues. CDR3 region: CASSITGQGGAWEQYF. The CDR3 DNA reads TGTGCCAGCAGCATCACGGGTCAGGGGGGGGCGTGGGAGCAGTACTTC.

Only a few counts were recorded for this clonotype. A read error is possible here, since a much larger clone lies one base away. This chain joins TRBV12-3 or TRBV12-4 and TRBJ1-1; D call uncertain. V was trimmed by 6 bases and J by 2 bases, leaving 13 bases between them. This CDR3 contains 14 residues. The CDR3 DNA reads as TGTGCCAGCAGCTCAGGCGAACGAAACACTGAAGCTTTCTTT. Translating gives CASSSGERNTEAFF.

This clonotype appeared many times. This chain uses TRBV2 with TRBJ2-7; D not certain. The CDR3 loop spans 14 amino acids. V lost 4 bases and J lost 6, with 16 bases in between. The germline V gene has CDR1 SNHLY and CDR2 FYNNEI. The CDR3 nucleotides read TGTGCCAGCAGTGTTGGCAGGTCCTCTGTCGAGCAGTACTTC. Encoded protein: CASSVGRSSVEQYF.

This clonotype was seen ten or more times. The rearrangement joins TRBV6-5 to TRBJ2-1; TRBD2 matches 10 bases. This CDR3 comprises 15 residues. Germline CDR1 is MNHEY and CDR2 is SVGAGI. J gave up 7 bases and V 5 bases, and 8 bases lay outside the gene matches. The CDR3 reads CASSPPSGGANEQFF. The CDR3 nucleotides are TGTGCCAGCAGTCCCCCTAGCGGGGGAGCAAATGAGCAGTTCTTC.

The V call is TRBV5-1, the J call TRBJ1-1, with D perhaps matching TRBD1 (6 bases). This CDR3 region has 16 residues. With 2 bases removed from V and 1 base from J, the gap between germline ends came to 15 bases. Germline-derived CDR1 and CDR2 are SGHRS and YFSETQ. The CDR3 DNA reads TGCGCCAGCAGCTTCCGTGCGGGCAGGGGGAACACTGAAGCTTTCTTT. This gives the protein CASSFRAGRGNTEAFF.

This clonotype was observed at least ten times. The rearrangement links TRBV7-9 to TRBJ2-6; no firm D call. The CDR3 spans 12 residues. The V gene's germline CDR1 is SEHNR and CDR2 FQNEAQ (reference sequence). Trimming stripped 7 bases from V and 6 bases from J, with 7 bases between. The CDR3 coding sequence is TGTGCCAGCACCCCATCGGCCAACGTCCTGACTTTC. Translating gives CASTPSANVLTF.

This clonotype was counted a few times. The chain is built from TRBV5-1 and TRBJ2-1; D might be TRBD1 (8 bases). The germline V gene encodes CDR1 SGHRS and CDR2 YFSETQ. V shed 4 bases and J shed 1 base, with 18 bases lying between them. The CDR3 totals 17 residues. The CDR3 reads CASSPRAGTGSYNEQFF. In DNA form, the CDR3 reads TGCGCCAGCAGCCCCCGAGCGGGGACAGGTTCCTACAATGAGCAGTTCTTC.

This clonotype was observed many times. The rearrangement joins TRBV5-1 to TRBJ2-1; D not certain. Germline lookup yields CDR1 SGHRS and CDR2 YFSETQ. The length of the CDR3 is 13 residues. Trimming shortened V by 1 base and J by 10 bases, and 12 bases separated the two germline ends. In DNA, the CDR3 is TGCGCCAGCAGCTTGCAAAATGGGTTAGAGCAGTTCTTC. Translated: CASSLQNGLEQFF.

This clonotype was counted ten times or more. The chain has TRBV20-1 and TRBJ2-2, with TRBD2 matching 14 bases. Per germline, CDR1 DFQATT and CDR2 SNEGSKA (reference sequence). CDR3 length: 15 amino acids. V lost 6 bases, J lost 5 bases, and 5 bases stayed unmatched. The DNA of the CDR3 is TGCAGTGCCTTGACTAGCGGGGGGGCAACCGGGGAGCTGTTTTTT. Translating gives CSALTSGGATGELFF.

The sample holds many counts of this clonotype. The germline gene is not matched at one end of the junction; a read error may be the cause. The CDR3 loop is CASSYSGQAQPQNF. The CDR3 DNA sequence: TGTGCCAGCAGTTACTCGGGCCAGGCTCAGCCCCAGAATTTT. The rearrangement uses TRBV6-5 and TRBJ1-5; no reliable D call. CDR1 MNHEY and CDR2 SVGAGI come from the germline V gene. This CDR3 contains 14 residues.

In its sample, this clonotype was seen many times. The chain has TRBV20-1 and TRBJ1-4; TRBD1 agrees at 7 bases. Germline V gene lookup returns CDR1 DFQATT and CDR2 SNEGSKA (reference sequence). V was pared by 6 bases and J by 7 bases, with 8 bases of the junction left unmatched. The CDR3 totals 13 residues. The DNA of the CDR3 is TGCAGTGCCAAGGTCAGGGGGGGTGAAAAACTGTTTTTT. The encoded protein is CSAKVRGGEKLFF.

The chain links TRBV6-5 to TRBJ1-5; D uncertain. CDR1 and CDR2 (germline): MNHEY, SVGAGI. Trimming removed 2 bases at V and 2 bases at J, with 10 bases between. This CDR3 spans 15 amino acids. The CDR3 sequence is CASSYSLIGNQPQHF. For the CDR3, the DNA is TGTGCCAGCAGTTACAGTCTGATTGGCAATCAGCCCCAGCATTTT.

Ten or more counts support this clonotype. V usage is TRBV28 and J usage is TRBJ2-3, with TRBD1 as a possible D gene (6 bases). CDR3 length: 13 amino acids. V was shortened by 4 bases and J by 7 bases, with 12 bases between the two germline ends. Germline-derived CDR1 and CDR2 are MDHEN and SYDVKM. The CDR3 coding sequence is TGTGCCAGCAGTTGGTTGGGGGCGAATACGCAGTATTTT. Its translation is CASSWLGANTQYF. The full variable domain, with the rest looked up from reference TRBV28 and TRBJ2-3, is DVKVTQSSRYLVKRTGEKVFLECVQDMDHENMFWYRQDPGLGLRLIYFSYDVKMKEKGDIPEGYSVSREKKERFSLILESASTNQTSMYLCASSWLGANTQYFGPGTRLTVL.

Many counts were recorded for this clonotype. The chain links TRBV20-1 to TRBJ2-1; 13 nucleotides line up with TRBD2. There are 16 residues in the CDR3. Trimming removed 5 bases from V and 0 bases from J; junction bases left unmatched: 4. The germline CDR1 and CDR2 sequences are DFQATT and SNEGSKA (reference sequence). The CDR3 sequence: CSADRTSGSSYNEQFF. CDR3 coding DNA: TGCAGTGCTGACAGGACTAGCGGGAGCTCCTACAATGAGCAGTTCTTC.

This clonotype was seen more than once but under ten times. V usage is TRBV7-3 and J usage is TRBJ1-1; D gene ambiguous. V was cut by 5 bases and J by 1 base, with 11 bases left in between. The CDR3 extends over 14 amino acids. The germline V gene has CDR1 SGHTA and CDR2 FQGTGA. The CDR3 spells CASSQGNQNTEAFF. The CDR3 coding sequence is TGTGCCAGCAGCCAAGGGAACCAGAACACTGAAGCTTTCTTT.

This clonotype was seen a handful of times. The CDR3 DNA reads as TGTGCCAGCAGTGGGGAAGACAGGGGCCACTATGGCTATGGCTACACCTTC. This sequence encodes CASSGEDRGHYGYGYTF. The chain employs TRBV2 and TRBJ1-2, with 8 bases matching TRBD1. V lost 4 bases, J lost 4 bases, and 14 bases stayed unmatched. This CDR3 region has 17 residues. Germline CDR1 and CDR2: SNHLY and FYNNEI.

This clonotype was observed many times. The chain recombines TRBV6-5 with TRBJ1-3; perhaps TRBD1 as D (5 bases). The CDR3 consists of 18 residues. V lost 4 bases and J lost 0, with 19 bases in between. CDR1 MNHEY and CDR2 SVGAGI come from the germline V gene. CDR3 bases: TGTGCCAGCAGTTCGCTAGGGGACTGGCCTTTCTCTGGAAACACCATATATTTT. Its protein product is CASSSLGDWPFSGNTIYF.

This clonotype was seen a few times. A read error may produce the germline difference seen at one junction end. This chain uses TRBV12-3 or TRBV12-4 with TRBJ1-6, with 7 bases lining up with TRBD1. CDR3 size: 15 residues. CDR3 in DNA: TGTGCCAGCAGTTTACGGGGCAGGGGGGACTCACCCCTCAACTTT. Its protein is CASSLRGRGDSPLNF.

This clonotype showed up many times. The rearrangement links TRBV20-1 to TRBJ2-1; a possible D gene is TRBD2 (7 bases). Trimming cost V 0 bases and J 3 bases, with 12 bases left between them. This CDR3 region has 15 residues. Germline CDR1 reads DFQATT; CDR2 reads SNEGSKA (reference sequence). CDR3 DNA sequence: TGCAGTGCTAGAGAAGAGGGGGGGTACTACAATGAGCAGTTCTTC. Translation: CSAREEGGYYNEQFF.